Listed below are T cell receptor beta chains from one sample, sequenced in a study of T cell changes during pregnancy in multiple sclerosis. The assay was immunoSEQ multiplex PCR, and TCRdb's table has in-frame clones only and misses some. Here the sample spans 60,000 to 85,000 clones, roughly 92% being singletons. The sample consisted of peripheral blood, taken after pregnancy. These receptors came from a female donor in good health, enrolled as a control in a pregnancy study. The CDR3 runs from the conserved cysteine through the conserved F or W. Each record gives: D gene, clone size, J gene, V gene, CDR3 protein, CDR3 DNA. D genes are given only for firm matches. Size is omitted from some rows. Given values are once, few, many or a class for expanded clones.

TRBD1 NA TRBJ2-6 TRBV19 CASSKYTGGSGANVLTF TGTGCCAGTAGCAAATACACAGGGGGCTCTGGGGCCAACGTCCTGACTTTC
TRBD2 NA TRBJ2-3 TRBV30 CAWDSGRRADTQYF TGTGCCTGGGATAGCGGGAGACGGGCAGATACGCAGTATTTT
NA NA TRBJ1-2 TRBV7-8 CASSLVRTANYGYTF TGTGCCAGCAGCTTAGTAAGGACAGCCAACTATGGCTACACCTTC
NA NA TRBJ1-6 TRBV6-1 CASRTTLPSPLHF TGTGCCAGCCGGACAACACTTCCCTCACCCCTCCACTTT
TRBD1 NA TRBJ2-7 TRBV4-1 CASSHGPGQGSYEQYF TGCGCCAGCAGCCATGGGCCGGGACAGGGATCCTACGAGCAGTACTTC
TRBD1 once TRBJ2-5 TRBV28 CASSFSGQGQETQYF TGTGCCAGCAGTTTTTCTGGACAGGGTCAAGAGACCCAGTACTTC
TRBD1 NA TRBJ1-2 TRBV9 CASSVVGGSYGYTF TGTGCCAGCAGCGTAGTAGGGGGCAGCTATGGCTACACCTTC
NA NA TRBJ1-6 TRBV5-4 CASRQGQENSPLHF TGTGCCAGCAGACAGGGTCAGGAGAATTCACCCCTCCACTTT
TRBD1 NA TRBJ1-2 TRBV7-2 CASSSGTGGYGYTF TGTGCCAGCAGTTCCGGGACAGGGGGCTATGGCTACACCTTC
NA NA TRBJ1-4 TRBV27 CASSLGRGRGNEKLFF TGTGCCAGCAGTTTAGGGCGGGGGCGGGGTAATGAAAAACTGTTTTTT
NA NA TRBJ2-1 TRBV11-1 CASSQGSEQFF TGTGCCAGCAGCCAGGGTAGTGAGCAGTTCTTC
TRBD1 NA TRBJ2-3 TRBV19 CASRPLGGTGSTDTQYF TGTGCCAGTAGGCCCCTCGGGGGGACAGGGAGCACAGATACGCAGTATTTT
NA NA TRBJ1-2 TRBV27 CASSPARARGYTF TGTGCCAGCAGTCCCGCGAGGGCGCGGGGCTACACCTTC
NA NA TRBJ2-3 TRBV6-4 CASSASPPSLAGLDTQYF TGTGCCAGCAGTGCCTCTCCCCCCTCTCTGGCGGGCTTAGATACGCAGTATTTT
NA NA TRBJ2-3 TRBV7-2 CASSLSGTQYF TGTGCCAGCAGCCTCTCGGGTACGCAGTATTTT
NA NA TRBJ1-1 TRBV5-1 CASSISTVNTEAFF TGCGCCAGCAGTATATCGACAGTGAACACTGAAGCTTTCTTT
TRBD2 NA TRBJ2-2 TRBV5-1 CASSPGPGGGRAGELFF TGCGCCAGCAGCCCCGGCCCGGGGGGGGGAAGGGCCGGGGAGCTGTTTTTT
TRBD1 NA TRBJ1-3 TRBV28 CASSWTGGNTIYF TGTGCCAGCAGTTGGACAGGAGGAAACACCATATATTTT
NA NA TRBJ1-5 TRBV29-1 CSVGGGGGNQPQHF TGCAGCGTTGGGGGGGGCGGAGGCAATCAGCCCCAGCATTTT
NA NA TRBJ1-5 TRBV27 CASGGRMGGNQPQHF TGTGCCAGCGGAGGACGGATGGGAGGCAATCAGCCCCAGCATTTT
NA NA TRBJ2-3 TRBV4-2 CASSQAGETSSTDTQYF TGTGCCAGCAGCCAAGCGGGAGAGACATCTAGCACAGATACGCAGTATTTT
NA NA TRBJ2-7 TRBV2 CASSASPYEQYF TGTGCCAGCAGTGCCTCTCCCTACGAGCAGTACTTC
TRBD2 NA TRBJ2-7 TRBV4-1 CASSQGGLAGGLEQYF TGCGCCAGCAGCCAAGGAGGGCTAGCGGGGGGACTCGAGCAGTACTTC
TRBD2 NA TRBJ2-7 TRBV7-9 CASSPQLAESYEQYF TGTGCCAGCAGCCCCCAACTAGCGGAGTCCTACGAGCAGTACTTC
NA NA TRBJ1-3 TRBV6-5 CASSYSWGAGNTIYF TGTGCCAGCAGTTACTCATGGGGGGCTGGAAACACCATATATTTT
NA NA TRBJ1-2 TRBV19 CASSISAGSIYGYTF TGTGCCAGTAGTATATCGGCAGGAAGCATCTATGGCTACACCTTC